This T cell receptor (beta chain) was sequenced during a study of molecular identifiers for immune sequencing clone quantification. As for the study in general: Replicate RNA came from around 18,000 or 91,000 naive CD8 cells and was split five ways, and four parts were sequenced.

In the case of this clonotype: The antigen is undetermined.

TCRdb analysed the PCR reads with MiXCR anew, one entry per CDR3 protein. This sample yields approximately 550,000 distinct CDR3 sequences, of which around 23% are seen a single time; under 0.8% belongs to the top ten. Findings of the study overall: Jurkat TCR RNA from one cell was spiked into 1 million or so naive cells, and it was reportedly detectable there. Naive cells had under 1% of molecules in clones above 20 RNA copies, effectors over 98%.

Naive CD8 T cells were sorted, and the gate applied was CD8+CD4-CCR7+CD45RA+. The junction had 8 bases not matched to a gene; V was cut back by 4 bases and J by 2 bases. CDR3 length: 17 amino acids. Per germline, CDR1 LNHDA and CDR2 SQIVND (reference sequence). The source material was naive CD8+ T cells from blood, with Jurkat cell RNA spiked in. Subset given: FACS-sorted CD8+CD4-CCR7+CD45RA+ naive T cells. The gene calls are TRBV19 and TRBJ2-5, with TRBD2 identical over 12 bases. The source is a human donor in good health. Some libraries in this study had Jurkat cell RNA spiked in. The CDR3 spells CASSTGLAGYQQETQYF. The DNA of the CDR3 is TGTGCCAGTAGTACCGGACTAGCGGGGTACCAACAAGAGACCCAGTACTTC.